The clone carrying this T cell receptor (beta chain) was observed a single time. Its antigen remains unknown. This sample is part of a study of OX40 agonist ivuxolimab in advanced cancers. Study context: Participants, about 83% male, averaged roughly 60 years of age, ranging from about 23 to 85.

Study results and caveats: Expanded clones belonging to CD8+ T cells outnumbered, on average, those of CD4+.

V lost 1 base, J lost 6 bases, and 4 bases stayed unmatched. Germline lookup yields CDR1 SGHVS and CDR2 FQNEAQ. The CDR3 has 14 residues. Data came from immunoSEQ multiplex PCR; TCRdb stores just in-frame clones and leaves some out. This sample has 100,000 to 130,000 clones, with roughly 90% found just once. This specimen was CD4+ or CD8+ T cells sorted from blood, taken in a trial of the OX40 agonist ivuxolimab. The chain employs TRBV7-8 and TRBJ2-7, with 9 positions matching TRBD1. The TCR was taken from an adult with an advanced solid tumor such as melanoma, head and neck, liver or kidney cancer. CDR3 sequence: CASSLGGDRAEQYF. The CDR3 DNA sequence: TGTGCCAGCAGCTTAGGAGGGGACAGGGCCGAGCAGTACTTC.